The subject of this entry is one TCR beta chain. Sequencing was performed with immunoSEQ multiplex PCR; in TCRdb, only in-frame clones are kept and a portion is missing. The sample lists 100,000 to 150,000 clones, around nine tenths occurring once. The data belong to a study of blood T cell repertoires in COVID-19. Overall study context: Nucleic acid was either cDNA or gDNA, and it came from T cells, B-cell-depleted T cells, or PBMCs.

Per germline, CDR1 MNHEY and CDR2 SMNVEV (reference sequence). This CDR3 is built from 17 residues. V dropped 4 bases and J dropped 12; count of bases not matched to a gene: 20. The sequence was obtained from a woman in her seventies with COVID-19, enrolled during active disease. V and J are TRBV27 and TRBJ1-1; 10 bases are a match to TRBD1. Source material: peripheral blood. CDR3 sequence: CASSSHGGPDRGRETFF. The CDR3 DNA reads TGTGCCAGCAGTTCTCACGGGGGTCCAGACAGGGGGCGGGAGACTTTCTTT.